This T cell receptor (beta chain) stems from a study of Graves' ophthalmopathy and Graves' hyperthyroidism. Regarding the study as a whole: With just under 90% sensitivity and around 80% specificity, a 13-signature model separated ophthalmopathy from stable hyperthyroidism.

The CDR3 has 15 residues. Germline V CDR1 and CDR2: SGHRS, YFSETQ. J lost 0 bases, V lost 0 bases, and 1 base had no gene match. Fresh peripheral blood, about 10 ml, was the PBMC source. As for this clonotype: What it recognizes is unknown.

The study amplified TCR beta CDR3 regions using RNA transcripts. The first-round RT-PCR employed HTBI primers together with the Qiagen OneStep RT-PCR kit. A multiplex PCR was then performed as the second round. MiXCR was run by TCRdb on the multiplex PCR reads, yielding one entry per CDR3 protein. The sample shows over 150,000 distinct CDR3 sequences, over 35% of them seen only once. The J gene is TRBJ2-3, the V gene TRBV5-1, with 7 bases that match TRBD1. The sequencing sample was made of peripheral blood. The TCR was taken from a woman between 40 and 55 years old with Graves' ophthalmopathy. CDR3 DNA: TGCGCCAGCAGCTTGGAGGGGGCAAGCACAGATACGCAGTATTTT. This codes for CASSLEGASTDTQYF.